The rows below give T cell receptor beta chains drawn from one sample of a study of blood T cell repertoires in COVID-19. Method: immunoSEQ multiplex PCR; TCRdb's copy keeps in-frame clones and lacks some. The sample holds about 350,000 clones, approximately 89% seen once. Material: PBMCs or T cells enriched from blood (not recorded which). These receptors were collected from a woman aged 25 to 39 who had recovered from COVID-19. The CDR3 runs from the conserved cysteine through the conserved F or W. D genes are given only for firm matches. Some rows mark clone size as missing; the rest say once, few, many or name a class of expanded clone.

v_gene: TRBV7-2; d_gene: TRBD1; abundance: -; j_gene: TRBJ2-1; CDR3nt: TGTGCCAGCAGCTTAGGATATGGGGCAGGGGGAAGGGGTGAGCAGTTCTTC; CDR3aa: CASSLGYGAGGRGEQFF
v_gene: TRBV28; d_gene: TRBD1; abundance: -; j_gene: TRBJ1-4; CDR3nt: TGTGCCAGCAGTTCGGGACAGGTGGCCGAAAAACTGTTTTTT; CDR3aa: CASSSGQVAEKLFF
v_gene: TRBV13; d_gene: TRBD1; abundance: -; j_gene: TRBJ1-4; CDR3nt: TGTGCCAGCAGCCTTATCGACAGGGATGGTGAAAAACTGTTTTTT; CDR3aa: CASSLIDRDGEKLFF
v_gene: TRBV9; d_gene: TRBD1; abundance: -; j_gene: TRBJ1-1; CDR3nt: TGTGCCAGCAGCTCTCAACAGGGGAAAGGTGAAGCTTTCTTT; CDR3aa: CASSSQQGKGEAFF
v_gene: TRBV5-4; d_gene: TRBD1; abundance: -; j_gene: TRBJ1-3; CDR3nt: TGTGCCAGCAGCCGGGACAGGGGTTTTGGAAACACCATATATTTT; CDR3aa: CASSRDRGFGNTIYF
v_gene: TRBV7-6; d_gene: TRBD1; abundance: -; j_gene: TRBJ2-5; CDR3nt: TGTGCCAGCAGCCCCGACAGGGGGAGAGAGACCCAGTACTTC; CDR3aa: CASSPDRGRETQYF
v_gene: TRBV5-4; d_gene: -; abundance: -; j_gene: TRBJ2-2; CDR3nt: TGTGCCAGCAGCTTGGGGAGGGTTAACACCGGGGAGCTGTTTTTT; CDR3aa: CASSLGRVNTGELFF
v_gene: TRBV10-2; d_gene: TRBD2; abundance: -; j_gene: TRBJ2-1; CDR3nt: TGCGCCCTAGGCCGGGGGGGGCCGGGTGAGCAGTTCTTC; CDR3aa: CALGRGGPGEQFF
v_gene: TRBV2; d_gene: -; abundance: -; j_gene: TRBJ2-3; CDR3nt: TGTGCCAGCAACGGGGACACTTACGGGCCAGATACGCAGTATTTT; CDR3aa: CASNGDTYGPDTQYF
v_gene: TRBV4-3; d_gene: -; abundance: -; j_gene: TRBJ1-6; CDR3nt: TGCGCCAGCAGCCAAGGCCGCGATTCACCCCTCCACTTT; CDR3aa: CASSQGRDSPLHF
v_gene: TRBV5-1; d_gene: -; abundance: -; j_gene: TRBJ1-5; CDR3nt: TGCGCCAGCAGCTTGGACGGGGGGCTAAATCAGCCCCAGCATTTT; CDR3aa: CASSLDGGLNQPQHF
v_gene: TRBV29-1; d_gene: TRBD1; abundance: -; j_gene: TRBJ1-2; CDR3nt: TGCAGCGTTGCAAAGGACAGGGGAAGCTATGGCTACACCTTC; CDR3aa: CSVAKDRGSYGYTF
v_gene: TRBV30; d_gene: -; abundance: -; j_gene: TRBJ1-1; CDR3nt: TGTGCCTGGAGCAGGGTATACACTGAAGCTTTCTTT; CDR3aa: CAWSRVYTEAFF
v_gene: TRBV3-1/TRBV3-2; d_gene: -; abundance: -; j_gene: TRBJ2-2; CDR3nt: TGTGCCAGCAGCCAAGAACCTTGGGCCGGGGGCACCGGGGAGCTGTTTTTT; CDR3aa: CASSQEPWAGGTGELFF
v_gene: TRBV7-2; d_gene: TRBD1; abundance: -; j_gene: TRBJ1-1; CDR3nt: TGTGCCAGCAGCCCGGGACAGGGGCGGATGAACACTGAAGCTTTCTTT; CDR3aa: CASSPGQGRMNTEAFF
v_gene: TRBV7-2; d_gene: TRBD1; abundance: -; j_gene: TRBJ1-5; CDR3nt: TGTGCCAGCAGCTTAGACGCAAGGACAGGAAGGAATCAGCCCCAGCATTTT; CDR3aa: CASSLDARTGRNQPQHF
v_gene: TRBV9; d_gene: TRBD2; abundance: -; j_gene: TRBJ2-2; CDR3nt: TGTGCCAGCAGCGTAGCCCGGGGAGGGCGCACCGGGGAGCTGTTTTTT; CDR3aa: CASSVARGGRTGELFF
v_gene: TRBV5-6; d_gene: -; abundance: -; j_gene: TRBJ1-2; CDR3nt: TGTGCCAGCAGCTTGACAGGGAGGGGCTATGGCTACACCTTC; CDR3aa: CASSLTGRGYGYTF
v_gene: TRBV28; d_gene: TRBD1; abundance: -; j_gene: TRBJ1-5; CDR3nt: TGTGCCAGCAGTCCTCAGGGACAGGGAAATCAGCCCCAGCATTTT; CDR3aa: CASSPQGQGNQPQHF
v_gene: TRBV29-1; d_gene: TRBD1; abundance: -; j_gene: TRBJ2-5; CDR3nt: TGCAGCGTTTCAAGGGGGCCGGAGACCCAGTACTTC; CDR3aa: CSVSRGPETQYF
v_gene: TRBV10-3; d_gene: -; abundance: -; j_gene: TRBJ2-2; CDR3nt: TGTGCCACCGGTCGGGTTGACACCGGGGAGCTGTTTTTT; CDR3aa: CATGRVDTGELFF
v_gene: TRBV21-1; d_gene: -; abundance: -; j_gene: TRBJ1-1; CDR3nt: TGTGCCAGCAGCAAAGGGCCCCACCATGAAGCTTTCTTT; CDR3aa: CASSKGPHHEAFF
v_gene: TRBV5-6; d_gene: TRBD2; abundance: -; j_gene: TRBJ2-3; CDR3nt: TGTGCCAGCAGCGACGTAGCGGGGGGAGGAACAGATACGCAGTATTTT; CDR3aa: CASSDVAGGGTDTQYF
v_gene: TRBV7-2; d_gene: -; abundance: -; j_gene: TRBJ2-5; CDR3nt: TGTGCCAGCAGCTTAGTTGACAGAGCGGAGACCCAGTACTTC; CDR3aa: CASSLVDRAETQYF
v_gene: TRBV19; d_gene: -; abundance: -; j_gene: TRBJ1-4; CDR3nt: TGTGCCAGTAGTCCGGGACACTCAACTAATGAAAAACTGTTTTTT; CDR3aa: CASSPGHSTNEKLFF
v_gene: TRBV10-3; d_gene: TRBD2; abundance: -; j_gene: TRBJ2-7; CDR3nt: TGTGCCATCAGCGGGGGGGACGAGCAGTACTTC; CDR3aa: CAISGGDEQYF
v_gene: TRBV3-1/TRBV3-2; d_gene: -; abundance: -; j_gene: TRBJ2-5; CDR3nt: TGTGCCAGCAGCCAAGGGGGCAGAATGGAGACCCAGTACTTC; CDR3aa: CASSQGGRMETQYF
v_gene: TRBV6-1; d_gene: -; abundance: -; j_gene: TRBJ1-2; CDR3nt: TGTGCCAGCAGTGAAGCGGCGGGCAGGGGTGGCTACACCTTC; CDR3aa: CASSEAAGRGGYTF
v_gene: TRBV18; d_gene: -; abundance: -; j_gene: TRBJ1-3; CDR3nt: TGTGCCAGCTCACCAAATACAGCTGGAAACACCATATATTTT; CDR3aa: CASSPNTAGNTIYF
v_gene: TRBV9; d_gene: -; abundance: once; j_gene: TRBJ1-3; CDR3nt: TGTGCCAGCAGCGCAGGGGACGGAAACACCATATATTTT; CDR3aa: CASSAGDGNTIYF
v_gene: TRBV5-4; d_gene: -; abundance: -; j_gene: TRBJ1-1; CDR3nt: TGTGCCAGCAGCTTGGATCTGGGAGGGGACACTGAAGCTTTCTTT; CDR3aa: CASSLDLGGDTEAFF
v_gene: TRBV9; d_gene: TRBD1; abundance: -; j_gene: TRBJ1-2; CDR3nt: TGTGCCAGCAGCACCCGCGACAGGGAGGCTGGCTACACCTTC; CDR3aa: CASSTRDREAGYTF
v_gene: TRBV3-1/TRBV3-2; d_gene: -; abundance: -; j_gene: TRBJ1-5; CDR3nt: TGTGCCAGCAGCCAACTCAGGCTTGACGGCAACAATCAGCCCCAGCATTTT; CDR3aa: CASSQLRLDGNNQPQHF
v_gene: TRBV2; d_gene: -; abundance: -; j_gene: TRBJ1-1; CDR3nt: TGTGCCAGCAGTGAAGCCCGCGGGGTTGGCACTGAAGCTTTCTTT; CDR3aa: CASSEARGVGTEAFF
v_gene: TRBV5-1; d_gene: -; abundance: -; j_gene: TRBJ1-2; CDR3nt: TGCGCCAGCAGCTTGGCCCCGGGTAACTATGGCTACACCTTC; CDR3aa: CASSLAPGNYGYTF
v_gene: TRBV19; d_gene: -; abundance: -; j_gene: TRBJ1-1; CDR3nt: TGTGCCAGTATTAGTCGTTCAAGGGGGATGAACACTGAAGCTTTCTTT; CDR3aa: CASISRSRGMNTEAFF
v_gene: TRBV5-1; d_gene: -; abundance: -; j_gene: TRBJ1-2; CDR3nt: TGCGCCAGCAGCTATACCTCCTCGCGGGACTATGGCTACACCTTC; CDR3aa: CASSYTSSRDYGYTF
v_gene: TRBV6-5; d_gene: -; abundance: -; j_gene: TRBJ1-1; CDR3nt: TGTGCCAGCAGTTACTCTACAGGGAATAATGAAGCTTTCTTT; CDR3aa: CASSYSTGNNEAFF
v_gene: TRBV11-2; d_gene: -; abundance: few; j_gene: TRBJ1-5; CDR3nt: TGTGCCAGCAGCCCGATGGGAGGCAATCAGCCCCAGCATTTT; CDR3aa: CASSPMGGNQPQHF
v_gene: TRBV4-2; d_gene: -; abundance: many; j_gene: TRBJ2-6; CDR3nt: TGTGCCAGCAGCCAAGAGTCATCATCTGGGGCCAACGTCCTGACTTTC; CDR3aa: CASSQESSSGANVLTF
v_gene: TRBV5-4; d_gene: -; abundance: -; j_gene: TRBJ2-3; CDR3nt: TGTGCCAGCAGCTTCTTATCCGATACGCAGTATTTT; CDR3aa: CASSFLSDTQYF
v_gene: TRBV6-5; d_gene: TRBD1; abundance: -; j_gene: TRBJ1-2; CDR3nt: TGTGCCAGCAGTCCCGACAGGGTGAACTATGGCTACACCTTC; CDR3aa: CASSPDRVNYGYTF
v_gene: TRBV7-2; d_gene: -; abundance: -; j_gene: TRBJ2-5; CDR3nt: TGTGCCAGCAGCTTAGACCCCTCGGGGGAGACCCAGTACTTC; CDR3aa: CASSLDPSGETQYF
v_gene: TRBV7-2; d_gene: -; abundance: -; j_gene: TRBJ1-2; CDR3nt: TGTGCCAGCAGCTTAGGGGCAGGGATCAGTAAGGGCTACACCTTC; CDR3aa: CASSLGAGISKGYTF
v_gene: TRBV4-1; d_gene: -; abundance: -; j_gene: TRBJ2-7; CDR3nt: TGCGCCAGCAGCCAAGAATCTACAGGAATGATCCCCTACGAGCAGTACTTC; CDR3aa: CASSQESTGMIPYEQYF
v_gene: TRBV7-2; d_gene: TRBD1; abundance: -; j_gene: TRBJ2-1; CDR3nt: TGTGCCAGCAGCTTACGTTGGGACAGCCCCTACAATGAGCAGTTCTTC; CDR3aa: CASSLRWDSPYNEQFF
v_gene: TRBV9; d_gene: -; abundance: -; j_gene: TRBJ1-6; CDR3nt: TGTGCCAGCAGCGTAGCGGCAGGGGACTATAATTCACCCCTCCACTTT; CDR3aa: CASSVAAGDYNSPLHF
v_gene: TRBV12-3/TRBV12-4; d_gene: -; abundance: few; j_gene: TRBJ1-4; CDR3nt: TGTGCCAGCACTCCCAAGACAGGTCTAAAACTGTTTTTT; CDR3aa: CASTPKTGLKLFF
v_gene: TRBV6-5; d_gene: TRBD1; abundance: -; j_gene: TRBJ2-7; CDR3nt: TGTGCCAGCAGTACGGACAGGGGAGGCGAGCAGTACTTC; CDR3aa: CASSTDRGGEQYF
v_gene: TRBV9; d_gene: TRBD1; abundance: -; j_gene: TRBJ1-6; CDR3nt: TGTGCCAGCAGCGCAAGGTGGGGACAGGGGGTAAATTCACCCCTCCACTTT; CDR3aa: CASSARWGQGVNSPLHF
v_gene: TRBV7-9; d_gene: -; abundance: -; j_gene: TRBJ1-6; CDR3nt: TGTGCCAGCAGCTTAGAGGGGGCACCCCTCCACTTT; CDR3aa: CASSLEGAPLHF
v_gene: TRBV2; d_gene: -; abundance: -; j_gene: TRBJ1-2; CDR3nt: TGTGCCAGTGGAGCTAACTATGGCTACACCTTC; CDR3aa: CASGANYGYTF
v_gene: TRBV28; d_gene: TRBD1; abundance: -; j_gene: TRBJ2-5; CDR3nt: TGTGCCAGCAGTTTTGGGACAGCCAACCAAGAGACCCAGTACTTC; CDR3aa: CASSFGTANQETQYF
v_gene: TRBV9; d_gene: TRBD2; abundance: -; j_gene: TRBJ2-1; CDR3nt: TGTGCCAGCAGCCAACAGAGTAGCGGGGGGGTTTCTGAGCAGTTCTTC; CDR3aa: CASSQQSSGGVSEQFF
v_gene: TRBV6-2/TRBV6-3; d_gene: -; abundance: once; j_gene: TRBJ1-2; CDR3nt: TGTGCCAGCAGTGCCGGGGGGATCTATGGCTACACCTTC; CDR3aa: CASSAGGIYGYTF
v_gene: TRBV9; d_gene: -; abundance: -; j_gene: TRBJ2-3; CDR3nt: TGTGCCAGCAGCGTAGACCCGGGTGGCACAGATACGCAGTATTTT; CDR3aa: CASSVDPGGTDTQYF
v_gene: TRBV18; d_gene: TRBD1; abundance: -; j_gene: TRBJ1-1; CDR3nt: TGTGCCAGCTCGCTACAATCCGGGTGGACAGGAAGGAACACTGAAGCTTTCTTT; CDR3aa: CASSLQSGWTGRNTEAFF